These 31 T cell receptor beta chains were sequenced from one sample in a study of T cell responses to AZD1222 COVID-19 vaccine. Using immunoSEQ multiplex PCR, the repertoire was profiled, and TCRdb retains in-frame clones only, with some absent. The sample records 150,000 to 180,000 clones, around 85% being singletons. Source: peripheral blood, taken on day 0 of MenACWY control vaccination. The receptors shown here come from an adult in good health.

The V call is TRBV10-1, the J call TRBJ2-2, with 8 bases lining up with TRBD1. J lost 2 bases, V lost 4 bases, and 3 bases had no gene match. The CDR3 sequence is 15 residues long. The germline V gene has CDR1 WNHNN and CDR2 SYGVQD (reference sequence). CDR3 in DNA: TGCGCCAGCAGTGGTGACAGGGGAAACACCGGGGAGCTGTTTTTT. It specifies CASSGDRGNTGELFF.

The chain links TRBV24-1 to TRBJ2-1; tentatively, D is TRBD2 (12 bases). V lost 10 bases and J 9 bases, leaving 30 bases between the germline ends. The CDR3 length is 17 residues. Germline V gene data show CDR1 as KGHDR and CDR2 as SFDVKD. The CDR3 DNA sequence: TGTGCCACGGGACAGGGGGTGACTAGCGGGAGATGGGGTGAGCAGTTCTTC. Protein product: CATGQGVTSGRWGEQFF.

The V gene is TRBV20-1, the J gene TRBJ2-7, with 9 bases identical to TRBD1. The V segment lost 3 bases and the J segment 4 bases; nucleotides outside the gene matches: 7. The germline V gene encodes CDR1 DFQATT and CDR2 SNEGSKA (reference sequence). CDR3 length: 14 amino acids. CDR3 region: CSASSDRGSYEQYF. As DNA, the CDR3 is TGCAGTGCTAGTTCAGACAGGGGGTCATACGAGCAGTACTTC.

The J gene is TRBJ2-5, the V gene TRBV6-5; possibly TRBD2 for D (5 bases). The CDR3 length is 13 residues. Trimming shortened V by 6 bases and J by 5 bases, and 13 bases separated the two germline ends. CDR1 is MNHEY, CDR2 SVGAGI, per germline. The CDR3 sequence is CASRLPGGETQYF. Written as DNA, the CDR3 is TGTGCCAGCAGGCTGCCGGGCGGGGAGACCCAGTACTTC.

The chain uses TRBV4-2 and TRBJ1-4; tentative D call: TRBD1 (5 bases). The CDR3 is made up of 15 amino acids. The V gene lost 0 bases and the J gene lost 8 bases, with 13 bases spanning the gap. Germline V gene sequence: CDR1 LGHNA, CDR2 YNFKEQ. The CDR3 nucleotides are TGTGCCAGCAGCCAAGATCCGGGGCAGGAGGAAAAACTGTTTTTT. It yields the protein CASSQDPGQEEKLFF.

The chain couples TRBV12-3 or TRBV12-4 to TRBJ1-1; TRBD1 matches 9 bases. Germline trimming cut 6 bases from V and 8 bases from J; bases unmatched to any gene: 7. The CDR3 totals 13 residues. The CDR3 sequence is CASSYRTGVEAFF. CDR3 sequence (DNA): TGTGCCAGCAGCTACAGGACAGGGGTGGAAGCTTTCTTT.

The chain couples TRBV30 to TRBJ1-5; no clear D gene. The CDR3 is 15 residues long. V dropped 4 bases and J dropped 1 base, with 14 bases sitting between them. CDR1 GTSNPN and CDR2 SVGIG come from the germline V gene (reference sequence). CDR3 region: CAWKSGFGSNQPQHF. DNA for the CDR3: TGTGCCTGGAAGTCCGGGTTCGGGAGCAATCAGCCCCAGCATTTT. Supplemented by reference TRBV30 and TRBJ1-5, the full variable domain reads SQTIHQWPATLVQPVGSPLSLECTVEGTSNPNLYWYRQAAGRGLQLLFYSVGIGQISSEVPQNLSASRPQDRQFILSSKKLLLSDSGFYLCAWKSGFGSNQPQHFGDGTRLSIL.

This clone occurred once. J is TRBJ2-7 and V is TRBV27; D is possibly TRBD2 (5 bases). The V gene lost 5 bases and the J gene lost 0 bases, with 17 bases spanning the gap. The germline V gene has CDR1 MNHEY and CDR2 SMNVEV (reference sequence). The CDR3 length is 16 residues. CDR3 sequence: CASSTHLGLSSYEQYF. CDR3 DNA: TGTGCCAGCAGTACCCATTTAGGACTGAGCTCCTACGAGCAGTACTTC.

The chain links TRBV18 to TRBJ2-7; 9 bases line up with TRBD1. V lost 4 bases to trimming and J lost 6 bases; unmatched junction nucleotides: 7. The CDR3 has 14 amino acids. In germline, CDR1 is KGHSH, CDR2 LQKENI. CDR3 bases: TGTGCCAGCTCACTGGACAGGGGCGGAGGCGAGCAGTACGTC. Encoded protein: CASSLDRGGGEQYV.

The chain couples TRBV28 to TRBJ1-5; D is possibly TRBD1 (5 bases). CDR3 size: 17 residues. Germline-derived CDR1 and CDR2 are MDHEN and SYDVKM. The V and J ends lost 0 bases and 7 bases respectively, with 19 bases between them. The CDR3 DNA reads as TGTGCCAGCAGTTTATGGGGCGAGGGACTATTAGGCCAGCCCCAGCATTTT. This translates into CASSLWGEGLLGQPQHF.

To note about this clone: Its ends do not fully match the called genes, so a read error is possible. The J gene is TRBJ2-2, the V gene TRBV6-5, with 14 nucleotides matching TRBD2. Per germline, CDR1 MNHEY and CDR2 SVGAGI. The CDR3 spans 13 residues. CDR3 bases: TGTGCCAGCATTACGACTAGCGGGGGGGTGCTGTTTTTT. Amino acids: CASITTSGGVLFF.

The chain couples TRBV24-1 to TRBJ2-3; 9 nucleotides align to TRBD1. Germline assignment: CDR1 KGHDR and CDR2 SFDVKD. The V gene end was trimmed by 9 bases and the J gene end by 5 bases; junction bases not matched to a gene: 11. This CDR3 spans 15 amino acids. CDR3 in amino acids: CATSSSGTGLDTQYF. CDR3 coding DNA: TGTGCCACCTCTTCGTCCGGGACAGGGCTAGATACGCAGTATTTT.

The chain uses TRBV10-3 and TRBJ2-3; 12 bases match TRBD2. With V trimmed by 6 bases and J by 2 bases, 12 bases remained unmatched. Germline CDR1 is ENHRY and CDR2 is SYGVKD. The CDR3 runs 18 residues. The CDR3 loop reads CAISAHNLAGGLTDTQYF. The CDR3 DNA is TGTGCCATCAGCGCACACAACCTAGCGGGGGGGCTCACAGATACGCAGTATTTT.

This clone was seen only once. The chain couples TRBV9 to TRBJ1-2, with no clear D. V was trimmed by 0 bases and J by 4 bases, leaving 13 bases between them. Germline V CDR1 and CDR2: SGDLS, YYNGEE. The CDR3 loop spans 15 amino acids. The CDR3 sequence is CASSVGPLTSYGYTF. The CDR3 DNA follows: TGTGCCAGCAGCGTAGGTCCCCTAACCTCCTATGGCTACACCTTC.

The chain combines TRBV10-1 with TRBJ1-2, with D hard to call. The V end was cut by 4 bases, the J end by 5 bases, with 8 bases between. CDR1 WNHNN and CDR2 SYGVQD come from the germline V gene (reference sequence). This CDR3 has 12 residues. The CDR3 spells CASSGARYGYTF. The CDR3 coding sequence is TGCGCCAGCAGTGGGGCGAGGTATGGCTACACCTTC.

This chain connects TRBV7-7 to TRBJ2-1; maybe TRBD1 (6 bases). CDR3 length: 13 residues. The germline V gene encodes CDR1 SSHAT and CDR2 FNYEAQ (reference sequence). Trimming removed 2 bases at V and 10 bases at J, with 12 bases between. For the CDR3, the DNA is TGTGCCAGCAGCTTAAACTTGGGGGCCGAGCAGTTCTTC. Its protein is CASSLNLGAEQFF.

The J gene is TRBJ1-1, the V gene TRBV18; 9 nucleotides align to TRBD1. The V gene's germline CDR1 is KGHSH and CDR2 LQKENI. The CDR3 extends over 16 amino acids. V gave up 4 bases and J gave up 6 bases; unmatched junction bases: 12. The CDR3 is CASSQTGTGTDAEAFF. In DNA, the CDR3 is TGTGCCAGCTCACAGACCGGGACAGGGACGGATGCTGAAGCTTTCTTT. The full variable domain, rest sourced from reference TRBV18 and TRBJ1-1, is NAGVMQNPRHLVRRRGQEARLRCSPMKGHSHVYWYRQLPEEGLKFMVYLQKENIIDESGMPKERFSAEFPKEGPSILRIQQVVRGDSAAYFCASSQTGTGTDAEAFFGQGTRLTVV.

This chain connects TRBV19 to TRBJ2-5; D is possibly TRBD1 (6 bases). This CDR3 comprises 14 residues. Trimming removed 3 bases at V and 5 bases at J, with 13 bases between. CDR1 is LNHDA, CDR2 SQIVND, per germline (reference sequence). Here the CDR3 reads CASSIGGRRETQYF. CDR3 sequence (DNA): TGTGCCAGTAGTATTGGGGGCCGGAGGGAGACCCAGTACTTC.

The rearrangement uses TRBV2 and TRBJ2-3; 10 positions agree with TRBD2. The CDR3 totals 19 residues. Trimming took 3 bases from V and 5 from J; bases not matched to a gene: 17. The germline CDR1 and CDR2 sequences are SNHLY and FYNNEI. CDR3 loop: CASSDYLTRGTSVLDTQYF. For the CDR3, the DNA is TGTGCCAGCAGTGACTATTTAACGAGGGGGACTAGCGTCTTAGATACGCAGTATTTT.

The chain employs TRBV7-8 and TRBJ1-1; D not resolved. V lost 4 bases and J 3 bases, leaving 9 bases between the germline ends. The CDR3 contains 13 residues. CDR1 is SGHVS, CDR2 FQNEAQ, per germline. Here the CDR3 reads CASSSKIDTEAFF. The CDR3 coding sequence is TGTGCCAGCAGCTCCAAGATTGACACTGAAGCTTTCTTT.

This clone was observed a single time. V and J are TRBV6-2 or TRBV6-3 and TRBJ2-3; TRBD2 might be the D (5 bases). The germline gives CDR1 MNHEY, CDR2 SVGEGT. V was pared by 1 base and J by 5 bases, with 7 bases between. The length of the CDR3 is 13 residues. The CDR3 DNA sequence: TGTGCCAGCAGTTACTTGGGGAGAGATACGCAGTATTTT. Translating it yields CASSYLGRDTQYF.

The CDR3 protein is CASSQELLFIYEQYV. The DNA of the CDR3 is TGCGCCAGCAGCCAAGAACTCTTATTTATCTACGAGCAGTACGTC. The chain joins TRBV4-1 to TRBJ2-7, with D hard to call. V lost 0 bases and J 3 bases, leaving 12 bases between the germline ends. Germline lookup yields CDR1 MGHRA and CDR2 YSYEKL. The CDR3 is 15 amino acids.

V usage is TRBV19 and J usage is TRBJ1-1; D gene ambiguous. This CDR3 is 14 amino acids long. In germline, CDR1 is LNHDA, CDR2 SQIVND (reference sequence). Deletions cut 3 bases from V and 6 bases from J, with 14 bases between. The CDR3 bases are TGTGCCAGTAGTATTACGAAGGCTGGGGCTGAAGCTTTCTTT. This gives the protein CASSITKAGAEAFF. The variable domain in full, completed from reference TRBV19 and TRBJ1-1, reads DGGITQSPKYLFRKEGQNVTLSCEQNLNHDAMYWYRQDPGQGLRLIYYSQIVNDFQKGDIAEGYSVSREKKESFPLTVTSAQKNPTAFYLCASSITKAGAEAFFGQGTRLTVV.

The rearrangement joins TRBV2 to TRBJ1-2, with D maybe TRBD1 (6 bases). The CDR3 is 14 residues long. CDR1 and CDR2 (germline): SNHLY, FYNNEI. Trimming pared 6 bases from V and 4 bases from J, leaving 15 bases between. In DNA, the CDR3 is TGTGCCAGCAGGCGGGACACTGCTACCTATGGCTACACCTTC. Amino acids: CASRRDTATYGYTF.

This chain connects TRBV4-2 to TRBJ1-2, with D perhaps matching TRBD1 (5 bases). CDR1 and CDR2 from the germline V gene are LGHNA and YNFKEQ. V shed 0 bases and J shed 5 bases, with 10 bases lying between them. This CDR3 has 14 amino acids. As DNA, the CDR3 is TGTGCCAGCAGCCAAGAACAGGTGATTTATGGCTACACCTTC. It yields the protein CASSQEQVIYGYTF.

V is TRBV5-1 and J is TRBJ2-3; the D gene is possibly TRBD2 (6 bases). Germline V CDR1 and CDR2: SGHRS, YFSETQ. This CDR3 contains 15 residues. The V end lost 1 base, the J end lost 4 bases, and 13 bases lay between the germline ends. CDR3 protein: CASSLLPGGADTQYF. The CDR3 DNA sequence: TGCGCCAGCAGCTTGCTTCCAGGCGGGGCAGATACGCAGTATTTT.

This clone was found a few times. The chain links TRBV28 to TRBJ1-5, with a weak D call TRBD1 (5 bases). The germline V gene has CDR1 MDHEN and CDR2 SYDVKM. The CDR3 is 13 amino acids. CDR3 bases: TGTTCTGTTAGGGGTCAAGCGGATCAGCCCCAGCATTTT. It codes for CSVRGQADQPQHF.

The CDR3 is CASSQTGYEQFF. In DNA form, the CDR3 reads TGTGCCAGCAGCCAGACGGGATATGAGCAGTTCTTC. This chain links TRBV14 with TRBJ2-1, with D perhaps matching TRBD2 (5 bases). The CDR3 has 12 residues. Trimming removed 3 bases at V and 8 bases at J, with 8 bases between. Germline V lookup: CDR1 SGHDN, CDR2 FVKESK. Variable domain in full (rest from reference TRBV14 and TRBJ2-1): EAGVTQFPSHSVIEKGQTVTLRCDPISGHDNLYWYRRVMGKEIKFLLHFVKESKQDESGMPNNRFLAERTGGTYSTLKVQPAELEDSGVYFCASSQTGYEQFFGPGTRLTVL.

For the CDR3, the DNA is TGTGCCAGTAGTATACAGGGGGCGTATGGCTACACCTTC. Amino acid sequence: CASSIQGAYGYTF. The chain carries TRBV19 and TRBJ1-2; 8 bases fit TRBD1. With 2 bases clipped from V and 5 bases from J, the junction kept 1 base outside the gene matches. Per the germline V gene, CDR1 is LNHDA and CDR2 is SQIVND (reference sequence). CDR3 length equals 13 residues.

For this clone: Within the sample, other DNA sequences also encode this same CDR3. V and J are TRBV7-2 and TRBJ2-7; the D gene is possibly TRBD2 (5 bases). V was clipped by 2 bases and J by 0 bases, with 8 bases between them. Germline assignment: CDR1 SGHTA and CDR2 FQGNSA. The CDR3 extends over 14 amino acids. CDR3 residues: CASSLNRGSYEQYF. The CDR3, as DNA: TGTGCCAGCAGCTTAAATCGGGGCTCCTACGAGCAGTACTTC.

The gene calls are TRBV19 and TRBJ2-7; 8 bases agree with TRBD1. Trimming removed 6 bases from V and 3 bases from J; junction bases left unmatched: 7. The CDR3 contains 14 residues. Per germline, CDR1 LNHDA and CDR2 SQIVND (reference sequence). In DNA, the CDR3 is TGTGCCAGTAGCCGGACAGGGCGGAACTACGAGCAGTACTTC. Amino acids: CASSRTGRNYEQYF. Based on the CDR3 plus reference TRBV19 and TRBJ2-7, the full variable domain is DGGITQSPKYLFRKEGQNVTLSCEQNLNHDAMYWYRQDPGQGLRLIYYSQIVNDFQKGDIAEGYSVSREKKESFPLTVTSAQKNPTAFYLCASSRTGRNYEQYFGPGTRLTVT.